Below, 12 T cell receptor beta chains from the same sample are listed, as sequenced in a study of T cell responses to AZD1222 COVID-19 vaccine. TCRdb's copy holds only in-frame clones and misses some; the assay was immunoSEQ multiplex PCR. This sample has about 140,000 clones, with about 90% found just once. This material consisted of peripheral blood, taken 28 days after the second AZD1222 dose. The receptors here all came from an adult who received the AZD1222 COVID-19 vaccine.

The chain couples TRBV7-8 to TRBJ1-1; TRBD1 might be the D (6 bases). CDR1 SGHVS and CDR2 FQNEAQ come from the germline V gene. The length of the CDR3 is 14 residues. V lost 1 base and J 10 bases, leaving 16 bases between the germline ends. CDR3 protein: CASSLGTGSVGAFF. CDR3 DNA: TGTGCCAGCAGCTTAGGTACAGGGTCTGTCGGAGCTTTCTTT.

This chain joins TRBV6-2 or TRBV6-3 and TRBJ2-1; tentatively, D is TRBD2 (6 bases). CDR1 MNHEY and CDR2 SVGEGT come from the germline V gene. The CDR3 runs 15 residues. Trimming pared 6 bases from V and 0 bases from J, leaving 12 bases between. The CDR3 spells CASSLAISSYNEQFF. In DNA, the CDR3 is TGTGCCAGCAGCCTAGCGATTAGCTCCTACAATGAGCAGTTCTTC.

The chain joins TRBV11-2 to TRBJ2-5; D may be TRBD1 (6 bases). The V end lost 1 base, the J end lost 5 bases, and 11 bases lay between the germline ends. CDR1 SGHAT and CDR2 FQNNGV come from the germline V gene. The CDR3 has 14 residues. CDR3 nucleotide sequence: TGTGCCAGCAGCTTAGTTTGGCAGGGGGAGACCCAGTACTTC. Encoded protein: CASSLVWQGETQYF.

This sequence joins TRBV11-3 and TRBJ2-2; D not certain. Germline assignment: CDR1 SGHNT and CDR2 YENEEA. Deletions cut 3 bases from V and 9 bases from J, with 14 bases between. CDR3 size: 14 residues. The CDR3 sequence is CASSLTRAARELFF. The CDR3 bases are TGTGCCAGCAGCTTGACCCGGGCTGCCAGGGAGCTGTTTTTT.

The rearrangement joins TRBV28 to TRBJ2-1; D possibly corresponds to TRBD2 (5 bases). This CDR3 has 15 amino acids. Looked up from germline, CDR1 is MDHEN and CDR2 is SYDVKM. Trimming left V 5 bases short and J 3 bases short, with 14 bases between. CDR3 sequence reads: CASSTAGSGYNEQFF. The CDR3 DNA reads as TGTGCCAGCAGTACGGCGGGTTCGGGCTACAATGAGCAGTTCTTC.

This clone was picked up one time. The chain combines TRBV28 with TRBJ2-6; no definite D call. The CDR3 length is 17 residues. Germline V CDR1 and CDR2: MDHEN, SYDVKM. V lost 1 base to trimming and J lost 4 bases, with 14 bases between them. CDR3 residues: CASSLYGVSAGANVLTF. The CDR3 DNA follows: TGTGCCAGCAGTTTATATGGCGTCTCTGCCGGGGCCAACGTCCTGACTTTC.

The genes are TRBV7-3 and TRBJ1-1; D is uncertain. The V gene's germline CDR1 is SGHTA and CDR2 FQGTGA. The length of the CDR3 is 14 residues. V was shortened by 2 bases and J by 1 base, with 8 bases between the two germline ends. CDR3 loop: CASSLLGENTEAFF. Here the CDR3 DNA reads TGTGCCAGCAGCTTATTGGGTGAGAACACTGAAGCTTTCTTT.

The rearrangement joins TRBV18 to TRBJ2-5; D is perhaps TRBD2 (5 bases). V was shortened by 0 bases and J by 2 bases, with 10 bases between the two germline ends. This CDR3 has 15 residues. CDR1 is KGHSH, CDR2 LQKENI, per germline. The CDR3 sequence: CASSPPSERQETQYF. The CDR3 DNA reads as TGTGCCAGCTCACCACCGTCGGAGCGGCAAGAGACCCAGTACTTC.

This sequence joins TRBV12-3 or TRBV12-4 and TRBJ2-1, with D tentatively TRBD1 (5 bases). The length of the CDR3 is 13 residues. Deletions cut 6 bases from V and 8 bases from J, with 14 bases between. CDR3 in DNA: TGTGCCAGCAGCCTGGGTGGGGCTGATGAGCAGTTCTTC. This gives the protein CASSLGGADEQFF.

This chain uses TRBV28 with TRBJ1-4; D gene unclear. Germline CDR1 and CDR2: MDHEN and SYDVKM. V shed 2 bases and J shed 0 bases, with 10 bases lying between them. The CDR3 loop spans 16 amino acids. CDR3 in DNA: TGTGCCAGCAGTTTAGTGGCCGCGACAACTAATGAAAAACTGTTTTTT. Translation gives CASSLVAATTNEKLFF. Drawing the rest from reference TRBV28 and TRBJ1-4, the complete variable domain is DVKVTQSSRYLVKRTGEKVFLECVQDMDHENMFWYRQDPGLGLRLIYFSYDVKMKEKGDIPEGYSVSREKKERFSLILESASTNQTSMYLCASSLVAATTNEKLFFGSGTQLSVL.

The V call is TRBV24-1, the J call TRBJ2-5; TRBD1 or TRBD2 may be the D gene (5 bases each). The germline CDR1 and CDR2 sequences are KGHDR and SFDVKD. The CDR3 extends over 15 amino acids. Trimming left V 4 bases short and J 3 bases short, with 14 bases between. The DNA of the CDR3 is TGTGCCACCAGTGAGCACTCCGGGGCCAAAGAGACCCAGTACTTC. Its translation is CATSEHSGAKETQYF.

The chain employs TRBV6-1 and TRBJ1-3, with unresolved D. V was trimmed by 1 base and J by 2 bases, leaving 9 bases between them. The CDR3 spans 15 residues. Germline CDR1 is MNHNS and CDR2 is SASEGT. The CDR3 bases are TGTGCCAGCAGTGAAGGGCCCCCCCCTGGAAACACCATATATTTT. This codes for CASSEGPPPGNTIYF.